A selection of T cell receptor beta chains follows, all from one sample in a study of T cell responses to AZD1222 COVID-19 vaccine. TCRdb keeps only in-frame clones here, not all; method: immunoSEQ multiplex PCR. The sample records under 150,000 clones, about 91% being singletons. Sequenced here: peripheral blood, sampled on day 0 of AZD1222 vaccination. These receptors were taken from an adult in good health. Each CDR3 is given with its conserved first and last residue. Fields, in order: J gene, D gene, clone size, V gene, CDR3 protein, CDR3 DNA. The D gene is left open where the match is weak. Expanded clones get a size class; other rows say once, few or many, or leave the size out.

>TRBJ2-5|.|.|TRBV2
CASSARETQYF
TGTGCCAGCAGTGCTAGAGAAACCCAGTACTTC
>TRBJ2-3|.|.|TRBV7-3
CASSNSTITTQYF
TGTGCCAGCAGCAATTCGACAATCACTACGCAGTATTTT
>TRBJ1-4|.|.|TRBV6-5
CASSYSSEGGVFF
TGTGCCAGCAGTTACTCATCTGAAGGGGGGGTGTTTTTT
>TRBJ1-5|.|.|TRBV12-5
CASGLVEDQPQHF
TGTGCTAGTGGTTTGGTTGAGGATCAGCCCCAGCATTTT
>TRBJ2-3|.|.|TRBV18
CASSPTDPTDTQYF
TGTGCCAGCTCACCTACGGACCCGACAGATACGCAGTATTTT
>TRBJ2-7|.|.|TRBV27
CASSLSGGYEQYF
TGTGCCAGCAGTTTATCAGGGGGGTACGAGCAGTACTTC
>TRBJ2-7|.|.|TRBV6-5
CATDRAGGSAEQYF
TGTGCCACGGACAGGGCAGGCGGGAGTGCCGAGCAGTACTTC
>TRBJ2-3|TRBD1|.|TRBV5-1
CASSLDGQAHTQYF
TGCGCCAGCAGCTTGGACGGACAGGCTCATACGCAGTATTTT
>TRBJ2-2|TRBD2|.|TRBV23-1
CASSPQAGGPWTGELFF
TGCGCCAGCAGTCCCCAAGCGGGGGGGCCTTGGACCGGGGAGCTGTTTTTT
>TRBJ1-1|TRBD1|few|TRBV30
CAWRGTGGTEAFF
TGTGCCTGGAGGGGGACAGGGGGAACTGAAGCTTTCTTT
>TRBJ1-1|.|.|TRBV27
CASAPRGAGEAFF
TGTGCCAGCGCCCCCCGGGGGGCTGGTGAAGCTTTCTTT
>TRBJ1-3|.|.|TRBV5-1
CASSSGSPGGNTIYF
TGCGCCAGCAGCTCCGGGAGCCCCGGGGGAAACACCATATATTTT
>TRBJ1-3|.|.|TRBV19
CASSLRGGPSTGNTIYF
TGTGCCAGTAGTCTCCGGGGGGGACCGTCGACTGGAAACACCATATATTTT
>TRBJ2-7|TRBD2|once|TRBV19
CASSIGEASGYEQYF
TGTGCCAGTAGTATTGGGGAGGCTAGCGGTTACGAGCAGTACTTC
>TRBJ1-1|.|.|TRBV19
CASSIDQGRKAFF
TGTGCCAGTAGTATAGATCAGGGAAGAAAAGCTTTCTTT
>TRBJ2-7|.|.|TRBV5-1
CASSFDFYSSSYEQYF
TGCGCCAGCAGCTTTGACTTCTACTCAAGCTCCTACGAGCAGTACTTC
>TRBJ1-4|.|.|TRBV28
CASREHGAGEKLFF
TGTGCCAGCAGAGAGCATGGGGCTGGGGAAAAACTGTTTTTT
>TRBJ1-5|.|.|TRBV16
CASSQSGGQPQHF
TGTGCCAGCAGCCAAAGCGGGGGTCAGCCCCAGCATTTT
>TRBJ1-2|TRBD1|.|TRBV2
CASSEQGAEGYTF
TGTGCCAGCAGTGAACAGGGGGCAGAAGGCTACACCTTC
>TRBJ2-1|.|.|TRBV7-2
CASSFGGGGPYNEQFF
TGTGCCAGCAGCTTTGGGGGAGGGGGCCCTTACAATGAGCAGTTCTTC
>TRBJ1-1|.|.|TRBV9
CASSVVGLNTEAFF
TGTGCCAGCAGCGTAGTGGGGTTGAACACTGAAGCTTTCTTT
>TRBJ1-4|TRBD1|.|TRBV18
CASSHGQGVNEKLFF
TGTGCCAGCTCACACGGACAGGGGGTTAATGAAAAACTGTTTTTT
>TRBJ1-3|.|.|TRBV19
CASSPRVVVGRDTIYF
TGTGCCAGTAGTCCGCGAGTGGTTGTTGGAAGAGACACCATATATTTT
>TRBJ2-3|TRBD1|.|TRBV3-1/TRBV3-2
CASSPRDRGRTDTQYF
TGTGCCAGCAGTCCCCGGGACAGGGGGCGCACAGATACGCAGTATTTT
>TRBJ2-7|.|once|TRBV28
CASSLVLEPPLSYEQYF
TGTGCCAGCAGTTTAGTTCTGGAACCCCCCCTCTCCTACGAGCAGTACTTC
>TRBJ2-5|.|once|TRBV5-8
CASSVQGQETQYF
TGTGCCAGCAGCGTACAGGGACAAGAGACCCAGTACTTC
>TRBJ1-2|.|.|TRBV2
CASTREDGPYGYTF
TGTGCCAGCACCAGGGAGGACGGCCCCTATGGCTACACCTTC
>TRBJ2-1|TRBD2|few|TRBV4-3
CASSHHPVAGGGNEQFF
TGCGCCAGCAGCCACCACCCCGTAGCGGGGGGTGGCAATGAGCAGTTCTTC
>TRBJ2-5|.|.|TRBV28
CAKRGRFTYQETQYF
TGTGCCAAAAGGGGCAGATTTACGTACCAAGAGACCCAGTACTTC
>TRBJ1-1|TRBD1|once|TRBV30
CAWSIGTDSLFMNTEAFF
TGTGCCTGGAGCATTGGGACAGACTCCCTTTTCATGAACACTGAAGCTTTCTTT
>TRBJ2-7|.|.|TRBV3-1/TRBV3-2
CASSQDQSSYEQYF
TGTGCCAGCAGCCAAGACCAGAGCTCCTACGAGCAGTACTTC
>TRBJ1-4|.|.|TRBV29-1
CSVAGIGNEKLFF
TGCAGCGTGGCAGGGATCGGGAATGAAAAACTGTTTTTT
>TRBJ1-4|TRBD1|.|TRBV11-2
CASSLERGQGKLFF
TGTGCCAGCAGCTTAGAAAGGGGACAGGGAAAACTGTTTTTT
>TRBJ1-1|.|.|TRBV7-3
CASSTQENTEAFF
TGTGCCAGCAGCACACAGGAGAACACTGAAGCTTTCTTT
>TRBJ1-1|.|.|TRBV4-3
CASSPTGSTEAFF
TGCGCCAGCAGCCCCACAGGGTCCACTGAAGCTTTCTTT
>TRBJ2-3|.|.|TRBV13
CASSLWAGPSTDTQYF
TGTGCCAGCAGCTTATGGGCGGGACCATCCACAGATACGCAGTATTTT
>TRBJ2-3|TRBD2|.|TRBV7-9
CASSPSGNTQYF
TGTGCCAGCAGCCCTAGCGGGAATACGCAGTATTTT
>TRBJ1-2|.|once|TRBV11-2
CASSFGWASYGYTF
TGTGCCAGCAGCTTTGGGTGGGCCAGCTATGGCTACACCTTC
>TRBJ1-2|.|.|TRBV6-1
CASSEASIPNYGYTF
TGTGCCAGCAGTGAAGCCAGCATCCCTAACTATGGCTACACCTTC
>TRBJ1-1|.|.|TRBV7-2
CASCRSVYTEAFF
TGTGCCAGCTGCCGTTCCGTCTACACTGAAGCTTTCTTT
>TRBJ1-5|.|once|TRBV12-3/TRBV12-4
CASTSKGKHF
TGTGCCAGCACTTCGAAGGGTAAGCATTTT
>TRBJ1-2|.|.|TRBV7-9
CASSLEERRNYGYTF
TGTGCCAGCAGCTTGGAGGAACGACGTAACTATGGCTACACCTTC
>TRBJ1-1|TRBD1|.|TRBV12-5
CASGLAQGAEAFF
TGTGCTAGTGGTTTGGCACAGGGGGCTGAAGCTTTCTTT
>TRBJ2-5|.|.|TRBV3-1/TRBV3-2
CASSQQVQETQYF
TGTGCCAGCAGCCAGCAGGTCCAAGAGACCCAGTACTTC
>TRBJ1-1|.|.|TRBV30
CAWSTRAGEAFF
TGTGCCTGGAGTACAAGGGCGGGTGAAGCTTTCTTT
>TRBJ1-1|.|.|TRBV18
CATAQKANTEAFF
TGTGCCACCGCCCAAAAAGCGAACACTGAAGCTTTCTTT
>TRBJ1-2|.|.|TRBV19
CASSIGIRVDYGYTF
TGTGCCAGTAGTATCGGGATAAGGGTAGACTATGGCTACACCTTC
>TRBJ1-1|.|.|TRBV7-2
CASSLSLVGLREAFF
TGTGCCAGCAGCTTAAGTCTGGTAGGACTCCGTGAAGCTTTCTTT
>TRBJ2-1|TRBD2|.|TRBV24-1
CATGTSGGRNEQFF
TGTGCCACTGGGACTAGCGGGGGGAGGAATGAGCAGTTCTTC
>TRBJ1-5|.|.|TRBV19
CASSKSGSGRLSNQPQHF
TGTGCCAGTAGTAAAAGCGGATCTGGGAGACTTAGCAATCAGCCCCAGCATTTT
>TRBJ1-2|.|.|TRBV5-1
CASSLEGLGDGYTF
TGCGCCAGCAGCTTGGAGGGGTTAGGGGATGGCTACACCTTC
>TRBJ1-3|.|.|TRBV7-9
CASSLGDAGNTIYF
TGTGCCAGCAGTCTCGGGGATGCTGGAAACACCATATATTTT
>TRBJ1-5|TRBD1|once|TRBV28
CASRPTGTATQPQHF
TGTGCCAGCAGACCAACCGGGACAGCGACTCAGCCCCAGCATTTT
>TRBJ1-4|.|.|TRBV27
CASSALDAATNEKLFF
TGTGCCAGCAGCGCCTTGGACGCAGCAACTAATGAAAAACTGTTTTTT